This is a list of T cell receptor beta chains from one sample in a study of OX40 agonist ivuxolimab in advanced cancers. Libraries were prepared by immunoSEQ multiplex PCR; TCRdb keeps only in-frame clonotypes and omits some of them. Here the sample spans tens of thousands of clones, about 85% being singletons. The sequencing used CD4+ or CD8+ T cells sorted from blood, collected in a trial of the OX40 agonist ivuxolimab. These receptors were obtained from an adult with an advanced solid tumor such as melanoma, head and neck, liver or kidney cancer. The conserved cysteine and the conserved F or W are not part of the CDR3 here.

v_call: TRBV4-1; j_call: TRBJ2-1; cdr3_aa: ASSQAASYNEQF
v_call: TRBV6-6; j_call: TRBJ2-2; cdr3_aa: ASSYAGGELF
v_call: TRBV4-1; j_call: TRBJ2-2; cdr3_aa: ASSQEILQVRGSVGGELF
v_call: TRBV10-3; j_call: TRBJ2-2; cdr3_aa: AILAQGTGELF
v_call: TRBV15; j_call: TRBJ2-7; cdr3_aa: ATSREGTGQGPTYEQY
v_call: TRBV29-1; j_call: TRBJ2-1; cdr3_aa: SVEDFTGGSYNEQF
v_call: TRBV5-1; j_call: TRBJ1-4; cdr3_aa: ASTTGVDGNEKLF
v_call: TRBV7-3; j_call: TRBJ2-7; cdr3_aa: ASRRGTSGTLEQY
v_call: TRBV28; j_call: TRBJ2-7; cdr3_aa: ASSGTSGGLSYEQY
v_call: TRBV9; j_call: TRBJ2-5; cdr3_aa: ASSVSPQETQY
v_call: TRBV30; j_call: TRBJ1-4; cdr3_aa: AFLEGRHEKLF
v_call: TRBV7-8; j_call: TRBJ2-2; cdr3_aa: ASTIGRQRSTGELF
v_call: TRBV19; j_call: TRBJ2-3; cdr3_aa: ASSIRPSTDTQY
v_call: TRBV11-3; j_call: TRBJ2-3; cdr3_aa: ASSPPFTDTQY
v_call: TRBV6-4; j_call: TRBJ2-3; cdr3_aa: ASSEDDTDTQY
v_call: TRBV9; j_call: TRBJ2-5; cdr3_aa: ASSVSQGGETQY
v_call: TRBV2; j_call: TRBJ2-7; cdr3_aa: ASRTGFSGTHEQY
v_call: TRBV7-9; j_call: TRBJ2-5; cdr3_aa: ASKEGEVKETQY
v_call: TRBV6-6; j_call: TRBJ2-1; cdr3_aa: ASRLGTSRDEQF
v_call: TRBV6-4; j_call: TRBJ2-2; cdr3_aa: ASRTHWNTGELF
v_call: TRBV10-1; j_call: TRBJ2-3; cdr3_aa: ASIREGIDTQY
v_call: TRBV6-5; j_call: TRBJ1-1; cdr3_aa: ASSSPGHPRTEAF
v_call: TRBV18; j_call: TRBJ1-1; cdr3_aa: ASSPMGQGPEAF
v_call: TRBV5-1; j_call: TRBJ2-7; cdr3_aa: ASSPGQGGGYEQY
v_call: TRBV30; j_call: TRBJ2-2; cdr3_aa: AWGLAWNTGELL
v_call: TRBV2; j_call: TRBJ1-1; cdr3_aa: ASSTQPMNTEAF
v_call: TRBV7-3; j_call: TRBJ1-6; cdr3_aa: ASSLSPRTNYNSPLH
v_call: TRBV11-2; j_call: TRBJ2-5; cdr3_aa: ASSPEPGQMYQETQY
v_call: TRBV18; j_call: TRBJ2-1; cdr3_aa: ASSPGSPSLNEQF
v_call: TRBV7-2; j_call: TRBJ2-5; cdr3_aa: ASSLVQGTQY
v_call: TRBV5-1; j_call: TRBJ1-5; cdr3_aa: ASSSGQPNQPQH
v_call: TRBV4-3; j_call: TRBJ2-7; cdr3_aa: ASSQVGGVHSYEQY
v_call: TRBV29-1; j_call: TRBJ1-4; cdr3_aa: SVVRGDEKLF
v_call: TRBV7-9; j_call: TRBJ2-1; cdr3_aa: ASHDTSGEGYNEQF
v_call: TRBV19; j_call: TRBJ2-1; cdr3_aa: ASSMGGRGASNEQF
v_call: TRBV27; j_call: TRBJ2-1; cdr3_aa: ASSPRGSSYNEQF